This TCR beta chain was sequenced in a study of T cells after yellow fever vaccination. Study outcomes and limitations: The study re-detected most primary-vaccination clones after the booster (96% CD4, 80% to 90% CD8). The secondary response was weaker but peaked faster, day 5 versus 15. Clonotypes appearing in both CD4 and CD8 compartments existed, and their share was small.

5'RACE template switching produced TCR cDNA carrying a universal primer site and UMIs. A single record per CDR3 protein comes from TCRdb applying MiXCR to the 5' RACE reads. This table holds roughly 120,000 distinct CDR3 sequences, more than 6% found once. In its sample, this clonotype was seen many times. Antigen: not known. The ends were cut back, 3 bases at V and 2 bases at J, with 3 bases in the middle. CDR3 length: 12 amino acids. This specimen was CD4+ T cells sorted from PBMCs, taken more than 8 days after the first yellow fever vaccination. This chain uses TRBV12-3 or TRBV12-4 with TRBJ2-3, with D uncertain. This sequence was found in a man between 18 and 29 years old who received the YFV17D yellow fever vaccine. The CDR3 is CASSFFTDTQYF. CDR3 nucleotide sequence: TGTGCCAGCAGTTTTTTCACAGATACGCAGTATTTT.